The rows below give T cell receptor beta chains drawn from one sample of a study of blood T cell repertoires in COVID-19. Method: immunoSEQ multiplex PCR; TCRdb's copy keeps in-frame clones and lacks some. The sample shows more than 150,000 clones, around 82% of them seen only once. The specimen was peripheral blood. The receptors derive from a woman of 80 years or more with acute or convalescent COVID-19. The CDR3 runs from the conserved cysteine through the conserved F or W. D genes are given only for firm matches. Some rows mark clone size as missing; the rest say once, few, many or name a class of expanded clone.

once	TRBD1	TRBV5-6	TRBJ1-1	TGTGCCAGCAGCTCCCGGGACAGGGGGAAAGCTTTCTTT	CASSSRDRGKAFF
once	TRBD2	TRBV7-3	TRBJ2-3	TGTGCCAGCAGCAAGGGACTAGCGGAGCCTAGCACAGATACGCAGTATTTT	CASSKGLAEPSTDTQYF
-	TRBD2	TRBV5-5	TRBJ2-6	TGTGCCAGCAGCTTGCGCCCGGGTACCGGGACTAGCTCCGGGGCCAACGTCCTGACTTTC	CASSLRPGTGTSSGANVLTF
-	-	TRBV7-9	TRBJ1-1	TGTGCCAGCAGCTTAGGTCGGCAGGGGAACACTGAAGCTTTCTTT	CASSLGRQGNTEAFF
-	-	TRBV19	TRBJ1-2	TGTGCCAGTAGTCCCTCGGGGGGCTGGAGTGGCTACACCTTC	CASSPSGGWSGYTF
-	-	TRBV7-2	TRBJ2-3	TGTGCCAGCAGCGCCGTTCGGGGTGCGAGGGATACGCAGTATTTT	CASSAVRGARDTQYF
few	-	TRBV9	TRBJ1-3	TGTGCCAGCAGCGTAGACGGGGTAGGGCCCTCTGGAAACACCATATATTTT	CASSVDGVGPSGNTIYF
once	-	TRBV27	TRBJ2-5	TGTGCCAGCACCTCGTCGGGGGAGACCCAGTACTTC	CASTSSGETQYF
-	TRBD1	TRBV5-1	TRBJ2-3	TGCGCCAGCAGCTTTGGGACAGGGTCGGATACGCAGTATTTT	CASSFGTGSDTQYF
-	TRBD2	TRBV7-2	TRBJ2-7	TGTGCCAGCAGCTTAGGGGGTAGCGGGAGCTCCTACGAGCAGTACTTC	CASSLGGSGSSYEQYF
-	TRBD2	TRBV6-6	TRBJ2-1	TGTGCCAGCAGCTCCGGGCCGGGACTAGCGGGAGCTGAGCAGTTCTTC	CASSSGPGLAGAEQFF
-	-	TRBV4-2	TRBJ2-4	TGTGCCAGCAGCCAAGACCCCCCAGGGGCTATCGTCATTCAGTACTTC	CASSQDPPGAIVIQYF
-	-	TRBV14	TRBJ1-6	TGTGCCAGCAGCCAAGAGGGGACACCCAATTCACCCCTCCACTTT	CASSQEGTPNSPLHF
-	TRBD1	TRBV5-1	TRBJ2-1	TGCGCCAGCAGCTTGGTCGGGCAGGGGGTTAATGAGCAGTTCTTC	CASSLVGQGVNEQFF
-	-	TRBV12-3/TRBV12-4	TRBJ1-2	TGTGCCAGCAGTTTAAGGAGGGAACGCTACACCTTC	CASSLRRERYTF
few	TRBD1	TRBV19	TRBJ1-2	TGTGCCAGTAGTGTCGACAGGGGCAACTATGGCTACACCTTC	CASSVDRGNYGYTF
-	-	TRBV6-5	TRBJ2-7	TGTGCCAGCAGTTACCGTCAGGGGCGAAACGAGCAGTACTTC	CASSYRQGRNEQYF
-	-	TRBV7-6	TRBJ2-3	TGTGCCAGCAGCTTAGTGTTGCGTAGCGAAACTAGAACAGATACGCAGTATTTT	CASSLVLRSETRTDTQYF
-	-	TRBV24-1	TRBJ2-3	TGTGCCACCAGTAGGGGGGGCTCAGATACGCAGTATTTT	CATSRGGSDTQYF
-	TRBD1	TRBV20-1	TRBJ1-5	TGCAGTGCTAGTAGGGCAGGGGGCCCGTCTCAGCCCCAGCATTTT	CSASRAGGPSQPQHF
once	-	TRBV14	TRBJ1-2	TGTGCCAGCAGCCAAGCAGTGCGAGGGTATGGCTACACCTTC	CASSQAVRGYGYTF
-	-	TRBV24-1	TRBJ2-2	TGTGCCACCAGTCGGGAGCTGAACACCGGGGAGCTGTTTTTT	CATSRELNTGELFF